Presented here are 3 T cell receptor beta chains from one specimen sequenced in a study of T cell responses to AZD1222 COVID-19 vaccine. Here immunoSEQ multiplex PCR was the method, and the copy in TCRdb shows in-frame clones only, minus some. The sample yields about 140,000 clones, roughly 91% seen once. The sample consisted of peripheral blood, taken 28 days after the second AZD1222 dose. These receptors all stem from an adult who received the AZD1222 COVID-19 vaccine.

V usage is TRBV10-3 and J usage is TRBJ1-1; maybe TRBD1 (6 bases). The CDR3 contains 14 residues. Trimming stripped 6 bases from V and 5 bases from J, with 16 bases between. Germline loops: CDR1 ENHRY, CDR2 SYGVKD. CDR3 DNA sequence: TGTGCCATCAGCCCAGGGGAAGGGATGACTGAAGCTTTCTTT. It translates to CAISPGEGMTEAFF.

The chain carries TRBV4-3 and TRBJ2-6; 7 bases line up with TRBD1. The V and J ends lost 1 base and 4 bases, in that order; junction bases with no gene match: 10. Germline CDR1 reads LGHNA; CDR2 reads YSLEER. This CDR3 is built from 18 residues. The CDR3 is CASSQAGRTGVGANVLTF. In DNA form, the CDR3 reads TGCGCCAGCAGCCAAGCGGGCCGAACAGGGGTAGGGGCCAACGTCCTGACTTTC.

In this sample, this clone turned up once. V is TRBV6-1 and J is TRBJ2-7; no clear D gene. V was pared by 0 bases and J by 6 bases, with 12 bases between. From germline, CDR1 is MNHNS and CDR2 SASEGT. The CDR3 contains 14 residues. This CDR3 reads CASSEALVESEQYF. DNA of the CDR3: TGTGCCAGCAGTGAAGCTCTGGTAGAGAGCGAGCAGTACTTC.